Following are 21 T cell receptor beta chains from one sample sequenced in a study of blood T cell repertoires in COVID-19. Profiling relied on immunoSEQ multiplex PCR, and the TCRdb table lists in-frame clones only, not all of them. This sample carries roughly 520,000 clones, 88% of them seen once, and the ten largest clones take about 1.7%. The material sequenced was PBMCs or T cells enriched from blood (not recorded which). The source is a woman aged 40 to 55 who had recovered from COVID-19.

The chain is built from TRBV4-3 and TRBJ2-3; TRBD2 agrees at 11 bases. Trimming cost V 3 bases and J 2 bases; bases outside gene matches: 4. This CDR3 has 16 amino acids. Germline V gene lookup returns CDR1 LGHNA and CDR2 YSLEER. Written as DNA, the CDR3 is TGCGCCAGCAGCCAGTTAGCGGGAGGGACCACAGATACGCAGTATTTT. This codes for CASSQLAGGTTDTQYF.

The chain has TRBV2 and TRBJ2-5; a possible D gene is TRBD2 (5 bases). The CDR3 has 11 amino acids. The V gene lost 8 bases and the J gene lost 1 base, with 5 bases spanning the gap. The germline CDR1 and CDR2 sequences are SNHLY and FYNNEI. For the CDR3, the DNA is TGTGCCAGCCGGGGCCAAGAGACCCAGTACTTC. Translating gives CASRGQETQYF.

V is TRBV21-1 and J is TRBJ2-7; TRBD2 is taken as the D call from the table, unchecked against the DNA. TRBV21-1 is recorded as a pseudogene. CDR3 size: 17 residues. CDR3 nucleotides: TGTGCCAGCCAAGTTGGCCTAGCGGGAAGCTGGGGGAACGAGCAGTACTTC. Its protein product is CASQVGLAGSWGNEQYF.

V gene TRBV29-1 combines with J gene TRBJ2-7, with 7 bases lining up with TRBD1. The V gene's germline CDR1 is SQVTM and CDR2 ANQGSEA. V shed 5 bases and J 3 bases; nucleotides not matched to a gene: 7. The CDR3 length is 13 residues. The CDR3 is CSVTTGLSYEQYF. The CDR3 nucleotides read TGCAGCGTTACGACAGGGTTAAGCTACGAGCAGTACTTC.

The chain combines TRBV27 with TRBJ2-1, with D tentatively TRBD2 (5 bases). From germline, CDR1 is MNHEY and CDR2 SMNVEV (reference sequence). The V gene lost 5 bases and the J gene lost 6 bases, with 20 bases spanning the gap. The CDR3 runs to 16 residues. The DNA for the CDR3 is TGTGCCAGCAGTACCCCTCGAGGGATGAAATTCAATGAGCAGTTCTTC. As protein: CASSTPRGMKFNEQFF.

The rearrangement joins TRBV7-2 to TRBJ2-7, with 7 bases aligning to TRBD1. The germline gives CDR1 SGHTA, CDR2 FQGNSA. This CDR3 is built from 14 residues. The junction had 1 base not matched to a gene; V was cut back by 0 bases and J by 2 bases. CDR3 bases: TGTGCCAGCAGCTTAGCCGGGACAGCCTACGAGCAGTACTTC. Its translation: CASSLAGTAYEQYF. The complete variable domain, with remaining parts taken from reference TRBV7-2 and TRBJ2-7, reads GAGVSQSPSNKVTEKGKDVELRCDPISGHTALYWYRQSLGQGLEFLIYFQGNSAPDKSGLPSDRFSAERTGGSVSTLTIQRTQQEDSAVYLCASSLAGTAYEQYFGPGTRLTVT.

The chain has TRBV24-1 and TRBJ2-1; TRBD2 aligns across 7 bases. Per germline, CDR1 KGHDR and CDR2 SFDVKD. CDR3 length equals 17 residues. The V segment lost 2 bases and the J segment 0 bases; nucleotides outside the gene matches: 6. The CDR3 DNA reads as TGTGCCACCAGTGATTCAAGCGGGGTAAGCTCCTACAATGAGCAGTTCTTC. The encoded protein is CATSDSSGVSSYNEQFF.

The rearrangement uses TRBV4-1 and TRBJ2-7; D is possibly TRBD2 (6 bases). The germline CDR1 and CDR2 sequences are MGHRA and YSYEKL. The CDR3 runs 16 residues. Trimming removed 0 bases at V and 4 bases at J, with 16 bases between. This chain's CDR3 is CASSQDIGGSGYEQYF. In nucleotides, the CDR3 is TGCGCCAGCAGCCAAGATATAGGAGGGAGTGGATACGAGCAGTACTTC.

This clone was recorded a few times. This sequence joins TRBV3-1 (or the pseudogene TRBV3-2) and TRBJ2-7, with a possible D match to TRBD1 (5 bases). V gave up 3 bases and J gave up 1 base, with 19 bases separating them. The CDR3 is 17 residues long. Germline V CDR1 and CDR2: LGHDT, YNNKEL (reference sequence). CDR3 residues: CASSHYPQGRMSYEQYF. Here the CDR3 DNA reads TGTGCCAGCAGCCACTATCCGCAGGGCCGTATGTCCTACGAGCAGTACTTC.

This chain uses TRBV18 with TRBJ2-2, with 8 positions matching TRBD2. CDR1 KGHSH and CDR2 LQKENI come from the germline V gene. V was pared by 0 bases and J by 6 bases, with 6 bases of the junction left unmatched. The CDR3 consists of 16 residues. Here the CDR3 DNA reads TGTGCCAGCTCACCACCTAGCGGGACGAGAGCCGGGGAGCTGTTTTTT. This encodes CASSPPSGTRAGELFF.

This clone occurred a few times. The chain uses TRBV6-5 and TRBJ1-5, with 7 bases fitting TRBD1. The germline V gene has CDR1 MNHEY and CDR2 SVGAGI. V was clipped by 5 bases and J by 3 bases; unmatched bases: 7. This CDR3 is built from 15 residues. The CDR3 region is CASSRGQTDNQPQHF. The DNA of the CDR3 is TGTGCCAGCAGTAGGGGACAGACCGACAATCAGCCCCAGCATTTT.

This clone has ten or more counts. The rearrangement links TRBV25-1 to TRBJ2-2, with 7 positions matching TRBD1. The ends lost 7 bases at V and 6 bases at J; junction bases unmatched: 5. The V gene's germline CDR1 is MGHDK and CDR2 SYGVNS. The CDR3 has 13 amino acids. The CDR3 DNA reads TGTGCCAGCACAACAGGGGATGCCGGGGAGCTGTTTTTT. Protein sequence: CASTTGDAGELFF.

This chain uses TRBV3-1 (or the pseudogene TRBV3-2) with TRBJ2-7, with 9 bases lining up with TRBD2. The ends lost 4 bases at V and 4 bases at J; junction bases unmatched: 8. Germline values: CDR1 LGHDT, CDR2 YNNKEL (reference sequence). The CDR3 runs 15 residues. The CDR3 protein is CASSLGGRGVYEQYF. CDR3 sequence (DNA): TGTGCCAGCAGCCTCGGCGGGAGGGGAGTTTACGAGCAGTACTTC.

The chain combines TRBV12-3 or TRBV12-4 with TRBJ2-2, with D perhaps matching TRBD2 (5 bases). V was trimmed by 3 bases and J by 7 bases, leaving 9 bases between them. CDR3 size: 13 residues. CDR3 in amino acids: CASSFSGNGELFF. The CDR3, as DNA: TGTGCCAGCAGTTTTTCGGGGAACGGGGAGCTGTTTTTT.

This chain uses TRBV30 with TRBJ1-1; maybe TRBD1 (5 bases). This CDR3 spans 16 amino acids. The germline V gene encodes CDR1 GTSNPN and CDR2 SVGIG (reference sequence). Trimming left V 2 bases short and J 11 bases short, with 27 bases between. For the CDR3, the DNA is TGTGCCTGGAGTCCCCCGGGGGGTACCTCTTACCTCGGCGCTTTCTTT. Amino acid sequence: CAWSPPGGTSYLGAFF.

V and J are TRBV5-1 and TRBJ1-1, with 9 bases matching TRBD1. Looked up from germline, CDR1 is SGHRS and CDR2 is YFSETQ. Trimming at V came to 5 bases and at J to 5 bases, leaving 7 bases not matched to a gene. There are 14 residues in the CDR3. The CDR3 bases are TGCGCCAGCAGGCCGGAGACAGGGGGAACTGAAGCTTTCTTT. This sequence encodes CASRPETGGTEAFF.

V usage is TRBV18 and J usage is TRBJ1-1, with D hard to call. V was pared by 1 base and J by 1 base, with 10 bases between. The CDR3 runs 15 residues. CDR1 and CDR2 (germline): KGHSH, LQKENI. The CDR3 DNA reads TGTGCCAGCTCACCACAAGAGGGCGCGAACACTGAAGCTTTCTTT. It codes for CASSPQEGANTEAFF.

CDR3 protein: CASIPSGGYEQYF. The CDR3 DNA reads as TGTGCCAGCATTCCTAGCGGGGGCTACGAGCAGTACTTC. The chain combines TRBV6-5 with TRBJ2-7, with 10 bases aligning to TRBD2. CDR1 is MNHEY and CDR2 is SVGAGI in the germline V gene. After removal of 7 bases from V and 3 bases from J, the junction contained 3 bases not matched to a gene. The CDR3 is 13 amino acids.

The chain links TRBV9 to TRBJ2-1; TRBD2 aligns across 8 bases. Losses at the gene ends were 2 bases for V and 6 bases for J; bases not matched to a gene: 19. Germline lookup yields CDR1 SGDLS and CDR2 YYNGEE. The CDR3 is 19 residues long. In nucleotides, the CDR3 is TGTGCCAGCAGCGTCGTTCCCTCACCGCGTAGCGGGGATTCCAATGAGCAGTTCTTC. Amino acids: CASSVVPSPRSGDSNEQFF.

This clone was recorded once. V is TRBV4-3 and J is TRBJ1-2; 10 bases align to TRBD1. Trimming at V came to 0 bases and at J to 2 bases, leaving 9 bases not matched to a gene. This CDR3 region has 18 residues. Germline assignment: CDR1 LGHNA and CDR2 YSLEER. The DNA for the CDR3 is TGCGCCAGCAGCCAAGAGGTCGGACAGGGGGTTGAAAACTATGGCTACACCTTC. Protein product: CASSQEVGQGVENYGYTF.

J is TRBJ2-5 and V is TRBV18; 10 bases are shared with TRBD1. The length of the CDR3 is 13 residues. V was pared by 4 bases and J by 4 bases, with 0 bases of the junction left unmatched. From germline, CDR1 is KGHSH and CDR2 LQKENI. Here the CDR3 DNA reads TGTGCCAGCTCACGGACAGGGGGAGAGACCCAGTACTTC. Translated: CASSRTGGETQYF.